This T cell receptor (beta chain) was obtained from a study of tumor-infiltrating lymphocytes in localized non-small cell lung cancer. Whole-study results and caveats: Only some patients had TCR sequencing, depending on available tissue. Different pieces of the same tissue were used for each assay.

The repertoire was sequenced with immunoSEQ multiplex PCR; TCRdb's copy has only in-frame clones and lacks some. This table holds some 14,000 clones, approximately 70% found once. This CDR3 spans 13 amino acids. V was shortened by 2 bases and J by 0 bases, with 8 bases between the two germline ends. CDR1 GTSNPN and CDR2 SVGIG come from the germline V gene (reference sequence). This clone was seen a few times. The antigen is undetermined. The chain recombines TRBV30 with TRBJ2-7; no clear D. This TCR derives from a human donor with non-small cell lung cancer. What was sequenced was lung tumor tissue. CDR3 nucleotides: TGTGCCTGGAGTACCGGCACCTCCTACGAGCAGTACTTC. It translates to CAWSTGTSYEQYF.